This TCR beta chain was recorded in a study of CD8 T cells in Susac syndrome. Turning to the study itself: Blood was drawn from Susac syndrome patients while they were therapy-naive, on corticosteroids, or on intravenous immunoglobulin alone.

The CDR3 totals 15 residues. V lost 1 base, J lost 5 bases, and 14 bases lay in between. Germline values: CDR1 SGHDN, CDR2 FVKESK. RNA totalling roughly 0.45 to 1 ug underwent reverse transcription with random hexamers. One entry per CDR3 protein results from TCRdb running MiXCR on the immunoSEQ multiplex PCR reads. The repertoire consists of about 180,000 distinct CDR3 sequences, with around 94% occurring once and the leading ten covering 0.085% to 0.1%. Each Susac syndrome patient had definite or probable disease by recently defined criteria. Sequencing input: CD4+ T cells from PBMCs. The sequence was obtained from a human donor with Susac syndrome. The chain has TRBV14 and TRBJ1-1; tentative D call: TRBD1 (6 bases). CDR3 bases: TGTGCCAGCAGCCAAGGACGCACAGGGATAACTGAAGCTTTCTTT. Residues: CASSQGRTGITEAFF.